The TCR beta chain under discussion was sequenced for a study of preoperative IRX-2 immunotherapy in early breast cancer. Measured with immunoSEQ multiplex PCR; TCRdb has only the in-frame clones, and not every one. The data show about 62,000 clones, with approximately 95% seen just once and roughly 1.5% held by the top ten. Stated treatment: preoperative locoregional IRX-2 cytokine immunotherapy. This phase Ib study tested locoregional IRX-2 cytokine immunotherapy given before surgery. The CDR3 is 13 amino acids. V lost 2 bases and J 11 bases, leaving 16 bases between the germline ends. Germline-derived CDR1 and CDR2 are SGHDT and YYEEEE.

The sample was acquired from a patient treated with IRX-2 immunotherapy. The sequence came from a human donor with breast cancer. The V and J genes are TRBV5-6 and TRBJ1-1; the D is unclear. In nucleotides, the CDR3 is TGTGCCAGCAGCTTCGTCGACCGGTTAGGGGCTTTCTTT. This translates into CASSFVDRLGAFF.